Listed below are T cell receptor beta chains from one sample, sequenced in a study of blood T cell repertoires in COVID-19. The method was immunoSEQ multiplex PCR; TCRdb's version includes in-frame clones alone and lacks a portion of them. The sample shows around 70,000 clones, approximately 86% of them seen only once. Sequenced input: peripheral blood. These receptors all stem from a human donor in a cohort sampled during active COVID-19. CDR3s include the opening cysteine and the closing phenylalanine or tryptophan. A D gene is named only where the DNA matches it firmly. Clone size is stated in some rows and not others, as once, few, many or a class when expanded.

cdr3_nt	cdr3_aa	clone_size	v_call	d_call	j_call
TGTGCCAGCAGCTTGGGACAGGGTGTGGGCATTCAGTACTTC	CASSLGQGVGIQYF	once	TRBV5-6	TRBD1	TRBJ2-4
TGTGCCAGCAGCCCGCCGGGACAGGGGATTAACGAGCAGTACTTC	CASSPPGQGINEQYF	.	TRBV28	TRBD1	TRBJ2-7
TGTGCCAGCACGGGACTAGCGGGGGCGGTGGAGACCCAGTACTTC	CASTGLAGAVETQYF	.	TRBV2	TRBD2	TRBJ2-5
TGTGCCACCAGTGATCCAGATCACTACGAGCAGTACTTC	CATSDPDHYEQYF	once	TRBV24-1	.	TRBJ2-7
TGTGCCACCTCCGGTAGCACAGATACGCAGTATTTT	CATSGSTDTQYF	.	TRBV19	.	TRBJ2-3
TGCAGCGTCCGGGACAGGGGTTTCATTGAAGACGAGCAGTACTTC	CSVRDRGFIEDEQYF	.	TRBV29-1	TRBD1	TRBJ2-7
TGTGCCAGCAGCTTGGTACAGGGATCGTGGCACTCCTCTGGGGCCAACGTCCTGACTTTC	CASSLVQGSWHSSGANVLTF	.	TRBV5-8	.	TRBJ2-6
TGTGCCAGCTCACCATCCCAGTCACCGGGCACTGAAGCTTTCTTT	CASSPSQSPGTEAFF	few	TRBV18	.	TRBJ1-1
TGTGCCAGTAGCCAAGAAATGCGGGGGGACAATGAGCAGTTCTTC	CASSQEMRGDNEQFF	.	TRBV4-2	TRBD2	TRBJ2-1
TGTGCCAGCAGCTCAGGACAGGGGGGGTATGGCTACACCTTC	CASSSGQGGYGYTF	.	TRBV7-8	TRBD1	TRBJ1-2
TGTGCCAGCAGCCCGACGGACACAGGCGCCACTTGCACAGATACGCAGTATTTT	CASSPTDTGATCTDTQYF	.	TRBV12-1	.	TRBJ2-3
TGTGCCAGCAGTGCGGACAGCCAAGCTAATGAAAAACTGTTTTTT	CASSADSQANEKLFF	.	TRBV5-4	.	TRBJ1-4
TGCGCCAGCAGCCCGCAAATGGACAGGGGGGAAGAGCAGTACTTC	CASSPQMDRGEEQYF	.	TRBV4-3	TRBD1	TRBJ2-7
TGTGCCAGCAGCTTGGACAGACCCTCCTACAATGAGCAGTTCTTC	CASSLDRPSYNEQFF	.	TRBV7-2	.	TRBJ2-1
TGTGCCAGCAGCTTAAGAGGGCTGGGTGGCTACACCTTC	CASSLRGLGGYTF	.	TRBV7-2	.	TRBJ1-2
TGTGCCAGCTCACCAATCGCAGGGGGCGGAATGGGTACTGAAGCTTTCTTT	CASSPIAGGGMGTEAFF	.	TRBV18	TRBD1	TRBJ1-1
TGTGCCTGGAGCGGCCTAGCGGGGGGCCTCCTCATCGGGCAGTTCTTC	CAWSGLAGGLLIGQFF	.	TRBV30	TRBD2	TRBJ2-1
TGCGCCAGCGCCAGGGGGGACACTGAAGCTTTCTTT	CASARGDTEAFF	.	TRBV10-1	TRBD1	TRBJ1-1
TGCGCCAGCAGCCAAGCAGTGACAGGGGTGAGGACCGGGGAGCTGTTTTTT	CASSQAVTGVRTGELFF	.	TRBV4-3	TRBD1	TRBJ2-2
TGTGCCAGCAGCCAATCCCTAAGAGATACGCAGTATTTT	CASSQSLRDTQYF	.	TRBV3-1/TRBV3-2	.	TRBJ2-3
TGCGCCAGCAGCTTGGGGGGCGCGGGGAATGAGCAGTTCTTC	CASSLGGAGNEQFF	.	TRBV5-1	.	TRBJ2-1
TGCGCCAGCAGCCCTGGAGAAGATAGGGGCTACTATGGCTACACCTTC	CASSPGEDRGYYGYTF	.	TRBV4-1	.	TRBJ1-2
TGTGCCAGCAGTATGGGGGACAGCGGAAACATTCAGTACTTC	CASSMGDSGNIQYF	.	TRBV19	TRBD1	TRBJ2-4
TGTGCCTCAAAACATTATGACAGGAGGTTGTCCCGGTCGGGCGTCCTGACTTTC	CASKHYDRRLSRSGVLTF	once	TRBV30	.	TRBJ2-6
TGTGCCACCAGCAGAGATCCCGGGGGAAGCAATTCACCCCTCCACTTT	CATSRDPGGSNSPLHF	.	TRBV15	.	TRBJ1-6
TGTGCCAGCAGCGAGACAGGGGTCGGGGGAGAGACCCAGTACTTC	CASSETGVGGETQYF	.	TRBV2	TRBD1	TRBJ2-5
TGTGCCAGCTCCCAAGGGGGCTCCTACGAGCAGTACTTC	CASSQGGSYEQYF	.	TRBV12-3/TRBV12-4	.	TRBJ2-7
TGTGCCTGGGACCATGGACAGGGACAAGAGACCCAGTACTTC	CAWDHGQGQETQYF	.	TRBV30	TRBD1	TRBJ2-5
TGCGCCAGCAGCCTGAATAGACAGTACACAGATACGCAGTATTTT	CASSLNRQYTDTQYF	once	TRBV5-1	.	TRBJ2-3
TGTGCCAGCAGCCCTTCGGGACACTCCTACGAGCAGTACTTC	CASSPSGHSYEQYF	.	TRBV4-2	.	TRBJ2-7
TGTGCCGCCCAAGGACTCCTTGGAAACACCATATATTTT	CAAQGLLGNTIYF	.	TRBV7-9	.	TRBJ1-3
TGTGCCAGCAGCTACACCCGTACAGGATACACCGGGGAGCTGTTTTTT	CASSYTRTGYTGELFF	.	TRBV11-3	.	TRBJ2-2
TGCGCCAGCAGCTTATGGCCCGAAGAGACCCAGTACTTC	CASSLWPEETQYF	.	TRBV5-1	.	TRBJ2-5
TGTGCCAGCTCACCACAGGGGCTATCCTACAATGAGCAGTTCTTC	CASSPQGLSYNEQFF	few	TRBV18	.	TRBJ2-1
TGTGCCAGCAGCTTAAGGGGGAAGGACACTGAAGCTTTCTTT	CASSLRGKDTEAFF	.	TRBV11-3	.	TRBJ1-1
TGTGCCAGCAGCGCCCGACTAGCGGGGGGGCAGTTAAATGAGCAGTTCTTC	CASSARLAGGQLNEQFF	once	TRBV5-6	TRBD2	TRBJ2-1
TGTGCCAGCAGTGAATTCGGCGGGGGGGCTTCCTACAATGAGCAGTTCTTC	CASSEFGGGASYNEQFF	.	TRBV25-1	TRBD2	TRBJ2-1
TGTGCCAGCAGCTTAGGGGCAGCCCGGGGAACAGATACGCAGTATTTT	CASSLGAARGTDTQYF	.	TRBV7-2	.	TRBJ2-3
TGTGCCAGCAGCCCAAAGCAGGGCCTCACGAACACCGGGGAGCTGTTTTTT	CASSPKQGLTNTGELFF	.	TRBV7-7	.	TRBJ2-2